This T cell receptor beta chain was found in a study of T cell responses to AZD1222 COVID-19 vaccine. V was cut by 4 bases and J by 9 bases, with 13 bases left in between. The CDR3 contains 13 residues. The method was immunoSEQ multiplex PCR; TCRdb's version includes in-frame clones alone and lacks a portion of them. The repertoire holds 90,000 to 150,000 clones, about 90% seen once, with 8.4% in the top ten. General study findings and limits: Reportedly, close to half of spike-specific TCRs are directed against unmutated variant regions. Dominant at 160-218 and 743-854, vaccine-associated CD4 TCRs also spanned spike.

In the case of this clone: As yet, its antigen is unknown.

The source is an adult in good health. The chain recombines TRBV12-3 or TRBV12-4 with TRBJ2-1, with D possibly matching TRBD1 (6 bases). The sample was peripheral blood, taken on day 0 of AZD1222 vaccination. In nucleotides, the CDR3 is TGTGCCAGCAGTTGGGGCGTAGGGGGTGAGCAGTTCTTC. This codes for CASSWGVGGEQFF.